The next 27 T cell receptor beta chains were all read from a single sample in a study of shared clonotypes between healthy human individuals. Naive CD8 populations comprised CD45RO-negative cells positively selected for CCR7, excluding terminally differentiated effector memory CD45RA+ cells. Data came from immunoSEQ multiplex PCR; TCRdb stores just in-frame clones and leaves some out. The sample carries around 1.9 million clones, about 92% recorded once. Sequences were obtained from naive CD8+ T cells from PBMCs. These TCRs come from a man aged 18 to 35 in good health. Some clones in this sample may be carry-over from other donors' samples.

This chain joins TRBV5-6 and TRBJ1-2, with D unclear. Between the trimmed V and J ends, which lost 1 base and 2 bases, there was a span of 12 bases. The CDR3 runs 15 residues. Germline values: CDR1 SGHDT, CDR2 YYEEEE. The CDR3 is CASSLQPGENYGYTF. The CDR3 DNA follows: TGTGCCAGCAGCTTGCAACCAGGAGAAAACTATGGCTACACCTTC.

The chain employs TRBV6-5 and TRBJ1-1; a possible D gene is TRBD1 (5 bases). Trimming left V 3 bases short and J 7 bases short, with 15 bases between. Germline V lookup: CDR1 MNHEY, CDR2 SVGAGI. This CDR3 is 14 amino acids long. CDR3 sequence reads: CASSYSERGGEAFF. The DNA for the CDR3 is TGTGCCAGCAGTTATTCCGAGAGGGGAGGTGAAGCTTTCTTT.

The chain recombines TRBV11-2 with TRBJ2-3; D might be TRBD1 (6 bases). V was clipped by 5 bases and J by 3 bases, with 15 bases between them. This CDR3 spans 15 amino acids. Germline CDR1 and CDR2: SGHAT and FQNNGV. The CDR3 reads CASSPGEYRTDTQYF. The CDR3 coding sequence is TGTGCCAGCAGCCCAGGGGAGTATCGGACAGATACGCAGTATTTT. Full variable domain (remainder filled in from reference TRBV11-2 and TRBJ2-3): EAGVAQSPRYKIIEKRQSVAFWCNPISGHATLYWYQQILGQGPKLLIQFQNNGVVDDSQLPKDRFSAERLKGVDSTLKIQPAKLEDSAVYLCASSPGEYRTDTQYFGPGTRLTVL.

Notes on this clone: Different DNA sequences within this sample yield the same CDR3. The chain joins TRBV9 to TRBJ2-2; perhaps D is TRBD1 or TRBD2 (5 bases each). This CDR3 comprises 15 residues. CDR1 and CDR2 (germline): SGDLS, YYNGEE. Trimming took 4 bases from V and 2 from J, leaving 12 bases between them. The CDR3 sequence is CASSTRDGNTGELFF. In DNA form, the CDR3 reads TGTGCCAGCAGCACTAGGGACGGCAACACCGGGGAGCTGTTTTTT.

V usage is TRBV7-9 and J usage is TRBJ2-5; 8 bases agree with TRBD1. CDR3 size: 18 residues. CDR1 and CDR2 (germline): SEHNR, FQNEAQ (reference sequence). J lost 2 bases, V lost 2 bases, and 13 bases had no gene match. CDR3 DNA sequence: TGTGCCAGCAGCTTACGGTTAGGCCTCGGACAGGGACAAGAGACCCAGTACTTC. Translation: CASSLRLGLGQGQETQYF.

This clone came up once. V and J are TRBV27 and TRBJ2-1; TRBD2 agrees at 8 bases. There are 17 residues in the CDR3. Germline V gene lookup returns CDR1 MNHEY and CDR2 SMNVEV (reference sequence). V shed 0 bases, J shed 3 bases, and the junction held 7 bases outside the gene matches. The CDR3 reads CASSLSPGLAGYNEQFF. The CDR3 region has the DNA TGTGCCAGCAGTTTATCTCCCGGGCTAGCGGGCTACAATGAGCAGTTCTTC.

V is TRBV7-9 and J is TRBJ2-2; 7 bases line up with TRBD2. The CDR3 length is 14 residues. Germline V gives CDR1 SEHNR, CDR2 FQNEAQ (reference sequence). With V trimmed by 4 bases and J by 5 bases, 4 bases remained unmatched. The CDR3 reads CASSSGGRTGELFF. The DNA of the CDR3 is TGTGCCAGCAGCTCGGGGGGAAGGACCGGGGAGCTGTTTTTT.

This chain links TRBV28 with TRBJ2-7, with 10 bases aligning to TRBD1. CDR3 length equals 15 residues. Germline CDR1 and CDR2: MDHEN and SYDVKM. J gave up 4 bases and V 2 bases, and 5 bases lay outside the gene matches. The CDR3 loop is CASSLPAGQGYEQYF. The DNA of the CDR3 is TGTGCCAGCAGTTTACCAGCGGGACAGGGGTACGAGCAGTACTTC.

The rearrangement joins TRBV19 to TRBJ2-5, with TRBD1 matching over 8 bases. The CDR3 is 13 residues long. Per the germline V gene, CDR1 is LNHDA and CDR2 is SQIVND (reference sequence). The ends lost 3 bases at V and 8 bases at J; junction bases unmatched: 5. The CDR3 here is CASSIGGTGTQYF. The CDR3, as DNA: TGTGCCAGTAGTATCGGCGGGACAGGTACCCAGTACTTC.

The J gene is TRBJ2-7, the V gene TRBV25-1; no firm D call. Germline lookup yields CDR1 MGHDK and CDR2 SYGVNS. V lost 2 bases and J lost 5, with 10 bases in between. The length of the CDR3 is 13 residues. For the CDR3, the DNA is TGTGCCAGCAGTGAACTCGGCCAGCACGAGCAGTACTTC. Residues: CASSELGQHEQYF.

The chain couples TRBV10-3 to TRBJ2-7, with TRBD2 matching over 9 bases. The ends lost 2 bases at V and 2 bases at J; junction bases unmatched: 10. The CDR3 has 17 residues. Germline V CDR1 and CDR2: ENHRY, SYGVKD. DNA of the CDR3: TGTGCCATCAGTGAGGTAGCGGGGGTCCTACCCGCCTACGAGCAGTACTTC. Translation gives CAISEVAGVLPAYEQYF.

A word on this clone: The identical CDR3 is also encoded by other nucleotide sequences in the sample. The CDR3, as DNA: TGTGCCAGCAGCCCCCGGGTCTCTGGGGCCAACGTCCTGACTTTC. Amino acids: CASSPRVSGANVLTF. V and J are TRBV7-9 and TRBJ2-6; D remains ambiguous. The germline V gene encodes CDR1 SEHNR and CDR2 FQNEAQ (reference sequence). Trimming stripped 5 bases from V and 0 bases from J, with 8 bases between. The CDR3 extends over 15 amino acids.

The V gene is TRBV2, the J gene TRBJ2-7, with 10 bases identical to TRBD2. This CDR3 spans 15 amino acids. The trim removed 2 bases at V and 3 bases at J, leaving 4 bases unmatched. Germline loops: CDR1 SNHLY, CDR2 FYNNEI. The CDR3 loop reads CASSEWTSGFYEQYF. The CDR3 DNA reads TGTGCCAGCAGTGAATGGACTAGCGGATTCTACGAGCAGTACTTC.

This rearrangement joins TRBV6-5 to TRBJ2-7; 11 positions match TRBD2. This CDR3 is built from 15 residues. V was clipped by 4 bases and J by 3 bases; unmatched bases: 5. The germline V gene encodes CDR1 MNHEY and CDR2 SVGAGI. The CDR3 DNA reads TGTGCCAGCAGTTCCCGACTAGCGGGATTCTACGAGCAGTACTTC. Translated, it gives CASSSRLAGFYEQYF.

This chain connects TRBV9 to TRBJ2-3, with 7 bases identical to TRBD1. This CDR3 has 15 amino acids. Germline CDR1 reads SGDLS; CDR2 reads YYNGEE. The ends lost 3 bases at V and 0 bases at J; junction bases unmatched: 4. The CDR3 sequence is CASSAGQTSTDTQYF. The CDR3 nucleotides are TGTGCCAGCAGCGCGGGACAGACTAGCACAGATACGCAGTATTTT.

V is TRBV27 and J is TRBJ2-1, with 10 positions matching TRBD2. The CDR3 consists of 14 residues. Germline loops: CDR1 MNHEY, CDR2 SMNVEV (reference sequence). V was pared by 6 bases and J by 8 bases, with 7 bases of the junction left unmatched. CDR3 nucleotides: TGTGCCAGCAGGAGGCTAGCGGGAGCTTATGAGCAGTTCTTC. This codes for CASRRLAGAYEQFF.

CDR3 coding DNA: TGTGCCAGCAGTGAATGGAGTACGGACGGACACACCGGGGAGCTGTTTTTT. The encoded protein is CASSEWSTDGHTGELFF. J is TRBJ2-2 and V is TRBV25-1, with D uncertain. Looked up from germline, CDR1 is MGHDK and CDR2 is SYGVNS. The CDR3 has 17 amino acids. Trimming pared 1 base from V and 3 bases from J, leaving 15 bases between.

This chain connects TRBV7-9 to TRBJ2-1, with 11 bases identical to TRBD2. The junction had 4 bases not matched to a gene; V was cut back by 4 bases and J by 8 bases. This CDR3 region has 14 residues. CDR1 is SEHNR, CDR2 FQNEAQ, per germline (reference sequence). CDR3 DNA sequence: TGTGCCAGCAGCTATCTAGCGGGAGGCCATGAGCAGTTCTTC. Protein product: CASSYLAGGHEQFF. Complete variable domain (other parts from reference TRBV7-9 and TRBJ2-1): DTGVSQNPRHKITKRGQNVTFRCDPISEHNRLYWYRQTLGQGPEFLTYFQNEAQLEKSRLLSDRFSAERPKGSFSTLEIQRTEQGDSAMYLCASSYLAGGHEQFFGPGTRLTVL.

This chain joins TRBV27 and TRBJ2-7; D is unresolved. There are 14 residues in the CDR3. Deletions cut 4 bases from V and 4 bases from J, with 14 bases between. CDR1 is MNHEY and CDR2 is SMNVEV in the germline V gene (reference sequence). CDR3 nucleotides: TGTGCCAGCAGTTCAGGCCTCTTAGGGTACGAGCAGTACTTC. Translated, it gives CASSSGLLGYEQYF.

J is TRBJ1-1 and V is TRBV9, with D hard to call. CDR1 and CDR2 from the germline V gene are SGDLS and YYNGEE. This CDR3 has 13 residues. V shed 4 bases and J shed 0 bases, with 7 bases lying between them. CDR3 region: CASSPSVNTEAFF. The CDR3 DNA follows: TGTGCCAGCAGCCCCAGCGTGAACACTGAAGCTTTCTTT. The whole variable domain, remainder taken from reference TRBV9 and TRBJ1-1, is DSGVTQTPKHLITATGQRVTLRCSPRSGDLSVYWYQQSLDQGLQFLIQYYNGEERAKGNILERFSAQQFPDLHSELNLSSLELGDSALYFCASSPSVNTEAFFGQGTRLTVV.

CDR3 in amino acids: CSVSRDGFNYGYTF. The CDR3 coding sequence is TGCAGCGTGAGCCGGGACGGATTTAACTATGGCTACACCTTC. This chain joins TRBV29-1 and TRBJ1-2; D possibly corresponds to TRBD1 (5 bases). Germline V gene sequence: CDR1 SQVTM, CDR2 ANQGSEA. The CDR3 is 14 residues long. Trimming removed 6 bases from V and 1 base from J, with 15 bases in between.

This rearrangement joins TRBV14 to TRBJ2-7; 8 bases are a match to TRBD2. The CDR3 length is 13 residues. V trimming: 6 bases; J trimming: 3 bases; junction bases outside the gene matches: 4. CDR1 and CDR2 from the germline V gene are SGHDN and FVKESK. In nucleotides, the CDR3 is TGTGCCAGCAGTCGGGAGGGCCACTACGAGCAGTACTTC. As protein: CASSREGHYEQYF.

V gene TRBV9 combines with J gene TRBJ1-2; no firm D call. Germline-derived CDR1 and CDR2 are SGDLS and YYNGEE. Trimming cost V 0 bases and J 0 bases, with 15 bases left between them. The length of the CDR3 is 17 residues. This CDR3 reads CASSVERHPSSNYGYTF. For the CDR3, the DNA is TGTGCCAGCAGCGTAGAACGACACCCTTCCTCTAACTATGGCTACACCTTC.

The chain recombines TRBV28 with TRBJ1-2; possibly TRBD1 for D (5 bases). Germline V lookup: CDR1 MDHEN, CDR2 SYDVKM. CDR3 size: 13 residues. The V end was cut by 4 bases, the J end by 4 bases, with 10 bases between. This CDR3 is CASSSGTSYGYTF. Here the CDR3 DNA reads TGTGCCAGCAGTTCCGGGACCAGCTATGGCTACACCTTC.

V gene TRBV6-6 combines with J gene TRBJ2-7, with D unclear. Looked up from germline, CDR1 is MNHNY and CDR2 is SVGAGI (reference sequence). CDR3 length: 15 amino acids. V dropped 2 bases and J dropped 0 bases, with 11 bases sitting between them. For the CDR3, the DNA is TGTGCCAGCAGTTACAGGACGCTGAGCTCCTACGAGCAGTACTTC. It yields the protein CASSYRTLSSYEQYF.

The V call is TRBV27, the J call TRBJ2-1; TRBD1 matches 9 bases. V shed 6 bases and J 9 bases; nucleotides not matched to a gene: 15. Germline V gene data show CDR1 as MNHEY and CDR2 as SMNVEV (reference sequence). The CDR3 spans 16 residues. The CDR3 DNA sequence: TGTGCCAGCAGATCACGGGACAGGGAAATGTACGGTGAGCAGTTCTTC. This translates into CASRSRDREMYGEQFF.

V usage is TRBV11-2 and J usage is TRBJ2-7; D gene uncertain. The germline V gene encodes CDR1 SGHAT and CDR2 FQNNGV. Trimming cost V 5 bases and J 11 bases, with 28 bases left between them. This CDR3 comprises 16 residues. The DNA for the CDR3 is TGTGCCAGCAGCGCGGCCCCGTGGGGTTCTATAGTGTTGGAGTACTTC. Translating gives CASSAAPWGSIVLEYF.